The 17 T cell receptor beta chains below come from one sample, sequenced in a study of T cell repertoires in cytomegalovirus infection. Antigens for these TCRs are unknown. TCRdb re-called the reads through MiXCR, storing one row per CDR3 protein. The sample carries some 350,000 distinct CDR3 sequences, roughly 36% recorded once. The input for sequencing was cultured PBMCs, taken from culture after CMV antigen stimulation. These receptors were taken from a human donor in good health (CMV status not recorded). Some clones in this sample may be carry-over from other donors' samples.

This clonotype was counted a few times. The chain is built from TRBV10-3 and TRBJ1-4; tentative D call: TRBD1 (6 bases). Germline V gene data show CDR1 as ENHRY and CDR2 as SYGVKD. Trimming removed 9 bases at V and 0 bases at J, with 11 bases between. The CDR3 covers 14 residues. CDR3 DNA sequence: TGTGCCATAGGTCGACAGGCAACTAATGAAAAACTGTTTTTT. It codes for CAIGRQATNEKLFF.

This clonotype was counted many times. CDR3 loop: CASRPSGQVEQYV. For the CDR3, the DNA is TGTGCCAGCAGACCCTCTGGACAGGTCGAGCAGTACGTC. V is TRBV12-3 or TRBV12-4 and J is TRBJ2-7; 7 bases line up with TRBD1. The junction had 8 bases not matched to a gene; V was cut back by 6 bases and J by 6 bases. The CDR3 totals 13 residues.

The rearrangement joins TRBV10-3 to TRBJ2-3, with D possibly TRBD1 on 5 matching bases. Germline V gene data show CDR1 as ENHRY and CDR2 as SYGVKD. The V and J ends lost 5 bases and 2 bases respectively, with 11 bases between them. This CDR3 is built from 14 residues. The DNA of the CDR3 is TGTGCCATCAGTAGAGGACAATTCACAGATACGCAGTATTTT. This encodes CAISRGQFTDTQYF.

The rearrangement joins TRBV6-2 or TRBV6-3 to TRBJ2-1; 10 bases align to TRBD2. V was pared by 2 bases and J by 9 bases, with 7 bases of the junction left unmatched. The CDR3 runs 15 residues. Per germline, CDR1 MNHEY and CDR2 SVGEGT. CDR3 in amino acids: CASSYRASGSGEQFF. CDR3 DNA sequence: TGTGCCAGCAGTTACCGGGCTAGCGGGAGTGGTGAGCAGTTCTTC.

CDR3 bases: TGTGCCAGTAGTAAATCCAAGGGACTCTTCCTTCCGGGCAATCAGCCCCAGCATTTT. Its protein product is CASSKSKGLFLPGNQPQHF. This sequence joins TRBV19 and TRBJ1-5; tentatively, D is TRBD1 (5 bases). The V end lost 4 bases, the J end lost 2 bases, and 24 bases lay between the germline ends. The CDR3 spans 19 residues. Germline V lookup: CDR1 LNHDA, CDR2 SQIVND (reference sequence).

This clonotype was observed a handful of times. This chain links TRBV28 with TRBJ2-7; 11 bases map to TRBD2. J gave up 3 bases and V 3 bases, and 1 base lay outside the gene matches. The CDR3 has 14 residues. Germline CDR1 is MDHEN and CDR2 is SYDVKM. The CDR3 protein is CASSLGLAVYEQYF. CDR3 bases: TGTGCCAGCAGTTTGGGACTAGCGGTCTACGAGCAGTACTTC.

This chain connects TRBV20-1 to TRBJ2-2, with TRBD2 matching 9 bases. CDR1 is DFQATT, CDR2 SNEGSKA, per germline (reference sequence). V lost 3 bases, J lost 5 bases, and 7 bases stayed unmatched. The CDR3 contains 15 residues. The CDR3 loop is CSASLSGRDTGELFF. The CDR3 DNA reads TGCAGTGCTAGCCTTAGCGGGAGAGATACCGGGGAGCTGTTTTTT.

This clonotype has only a few counts. V usage is TRBV7-8 and J usage is TRBJ1-5; D is perhaps TRBD1 (5 bases). The CDR3 consists of 14 residues. Per germline, CDR1 SGHVS and CDR2 FQNEAQ. Trimming took 2 bases from V and 3 from J, leaving 8 bases between them. This CDR3 reads CASSLSTVNQPQHF. The CDR3, as DNA: TGTGCCAGCAGCTTATCGACAGTCAATCAGCCCCAGCATTTT.

This clonotype came up a few times. CDR3 residues: CATSDSRSGANVLTF. The CDR3 DNA reads TGTGCCACCAGTGATTCTAGGTCTGGGGCCAACGTCCTGACTTTC. The chain recombines TRBV24-1 with TRBJ2-6; D call uncertain. The germline V gene has CDR1 KGHDR and CDR2 SFDVKD. The CDR3 has 15 residues. V was trimmed by 2 bases and J by 1 base, leaving 5 bases between them.

Many counts were recorded for this clonotype. V and J are TRBV7-2 and TRBJ1-5; 7 nucleotides agree with TRBD1. Looked up from germline, CDR1 is SGHTA and CDR2 is FQGNSA. CDR3 length: 15 amino acids. The J segment lost 7 bases and the V segment lost 5 bases, leaving 11 bases of the junction unmatched. As DNA, the CDR3 is TGTGCCAGCAGCCCACCCGGGACAGCGGAGCAGCCCCAGCATTTT. The encoded protein is CASSPPGTAEQPQHF.

This clonotype was seen a handful of times. The genes are TRBV27 and TRBJ1-2, with D hard to call. CDR1 MNHEY and CDR2 SMNVEV come from the germline V gene (reference sequence). Trimming pared 5 bases from V and 4 bases from J, leaving 20 bases between. CDR3 size: 16 residues. The CDR3 nucleotides are TGTGCCAGCAGTCCCCGCGGACCTAGGATTGTCTATGGCTACACCTTC. This encodes CASSPRGPRIVYGYTF.

The sample holds a few counts of this clonotype. The chain carries TRBV7-2 and TRBJ2-5; 7 bases map to TRBD2. CDR1 and CDR2 (germline): SGHTA, FQGNSA. The CDR3 is 18 amino acids. The junction had 17 bases not matched to a gene; V was cut back by 5 bases and J by 2 bases. Written as DNA, the CDR3 is TGTGCCAGCAGCCCGGTGGGAAGGAGCGGGACGTTACAAGAGACCCAGTACTTC. Translating gives CASSPVGRSGTLQETQYF.

This clonotype was seen a few times. The CDR3 is CASSRRDRDEKLFF. Written as DNA, the CDR3 is TGCGCCAGCAGCCGCCGGGACAGGGATGAAAAACTGTTTTTT. The chain has TRBV4-3 and TRBJ1-4, with TRBD1 matching over 9 bases. J was trimmed by 6 bases and V by 4 bases; bases with no gene match: 3. CDR3 length equals 14 residues. Per germline, CDR1 LGHNA and CDR2 YSLEER.

The sample holds a few counts of this clonotype. The rearrangement links TRBV7-9 to TRBJ1-5, with D maybe TRBD1 (5 bases). CDR1 SEHNR and CDR2 FQNEAQ come from the germline V gene (reference sequence). The CDR3 has 14 residues. The V end lost 3 bases, the J end lost 3 bases, and 9 bases lay between the germline ends. DNA of the CDR3: TGTGCCAGCAGCTTGGAAGGGGTCAATCAGCCCCAGCATTTT. Its protein is CASSLEGVNQPQHF.

This clonotype was seen repeatedly, ten times or more. The V gene is TRBV7-8, the J gene TRBJ1-3, with D unresolved. The length of the CDR3 is 15 residues. Between the trimmed V and J ends, which lost 3 bases and 2 bases, there was a span of 11 bases. Germline V CDR1 and CDR2: SGHVS, FQNEAQ. The CDR3 loop reads CASSLTTPTGNTIYF. Written as DNA, the CDR3 is TGTGCCAGCAGCTTGACTACACCGACTGGAAACACCATATATTTT.

The rearrangement uses TRBV4-3 and TRBJ2-1, with D possibly matching TRBD1 (5 bases). The V and J ends lost 1 base and 6 bases respectively, with 10 bases between them. The CDR3 loop spans 14 amino acids. The germline V gene has CDR1 LGHNA and CDR2 YSLEER. The CDR3 region is CASSQAGIVNEQFF. The CDR3 DNA reads TGCGCCAGCAGCCAAGCAGGGATCGTCAATGAGCAGTTCTTC.

This clonotype appeared a few times. V and J are TRBV7-3 and TRBJ2-1, with 9 bases fitting TRBD2. The CDR3 has 15 residues. The germline CDR1 and CDR2 sequences are SGHTA and FQGTGA. With V trimmed by 1 base and J by 6 bases, 4 bases remained unmatched. The CDR3, as DNA: TGTGCCAGCAGCTTAAACGCGGGAGGGGTCAATGAGCAGTTCTTC. It encodes CASSLNAGGVNEQFF.